What follows are 19 T cell receptor beta chains derived from one specimen sequenced in a study of blood T cell repertoires in COVID-19 (TCRdb year 2020). Libraries came from the immunoSEQ multiplex PCR assay. In its TCRdb copy, this immuneACCESS table keeps in-frame sequences only and misses some clones. Where compared with another copy, unresolved V genes explain less than half of these, and the others have no known cause. The sample records more than 250,000 clones, nearly 90% of which are singletons. The leading ten clones occupy 5.5% to 6% of the sample. Input material: PBMCs or T cells enriched from blood (not recorded which). The receptors shown here come from a woman aged 30 to 39 who had recovered from COVID-19.

The rearrangement joins TRBV2 to TRBJ1-3; the match to TRBD1 covers 11 bases. The CDR3 runs 15 residues. The junction had 6 bases not matched to a gene; V was cut back by 7 bases and J by 4 bases. Germline V gives CDR1 SNHLY, CDR2 FYNNEI. The CDR3 region has the DNA TGTGCCAGCAAGCGGGACAGGGGGGACGGAAACACCATATATTTT. Translation: CASKRDRGDGNTIYF.

The chain links TRBV21-1 to TRBJ1-1; the D call of TRBD1 is as the table states it, not checked on the DNA. TRBV21-1 is flagged as a pseudogene. The CDR3 is 15 amino acids. The CDR3 reads CASSVRTGRLLEAFF. The CDR3 DNA reads as TGTGCCAGCAGCGTTAGGACAGGCCGGCTTCTTGAAGCTTTCTTT.

This chain uses TRBV5-1 with TRBJ2-7; 9 bases align to TRBD1. The CDR3 runs to 14 residues. J was trimmed by 5 bases and V by 4 bases; bases with no gene match: 7. Germline V lookup: CDR1 SGHRS, CDR2 YFSETQ. The CDR3 sequence: CASSPTDRGDEQYF. The CDR3 DNA is TGCGCCAGCAGCCCGACGGACAGGGGTGACGAGCAGTACTTC.

The V call is TRBV7-4, the J call TRBJ1-1, with D perhaps matching TRBD1 (6 bases). Trimming pared 5 bases from V and 7 bases from J, leaving 14 bases between. From germline, CDR1 is SGHVT and CDR2 SQSDAQ. The CDR3 loop spans 13 amino acids. The CDR3, as DNA: TGTGCCAGCAGCACCTGGGGGCGGGTTGAAGCTTTCTTT. Protein sequence: CASSTWGRVEAFF.

The rearrangement joins TRBV4-3 to TRBJ2-3; D might be TRBD2 (5 bases). The germline V gene encodes CDR1 LGHNA and CDR2 YSLEER. The V end was cut by 3 bases, the J end by 1 base, with 17 bases between. The CDR3 runs to 17 residues. Written as DNA, the CDR3 is TGCGCCAGCAGCCAGGGTGCTAGCCGCTGGGGCACAGATACGCAGTATTTT. Its protein is CASSQGASRWGTDTQYF.

This chain joins TRBV5-1 and TRBJ1-2; 9 bases align to TRBD1. The CDR3 loop spans 16 amino acids. Germline CDR1 reads SGHRS; CDR2 reads YFSETQ. After removal of 1 base from V and 8 bases from J, the junction contained 12 bases not matched to a gene. The CDR3 sequence is CASSLTTGTGSRGYTF. CDR3 nucleotides: TGCGCCAGCAGCTTGACGACCGGGACAGGGTCAAGGGGCTACACCTTC.

This rearrangement joins TRBV5-1 to TRBJ2-5; the match to TRBD2 covers 8 bases. Germline loops: CDR1 SGHRS, CDR2 YFSETQ. J lost 5 bases, V lost 1 base, and 4 bases had no gene match. CDR3 length: 14 amino acids. The CDR3 region has the DNA TGCGCCAGCAGCTTGACCCGGGGGGGGGAGACCCAGTACTTC. Protein sequence: CASSLTRGGETQYF.

DNA of the CDR3: TGTGCCTGGACCGGGACAGGGCTTTCACCCCTCCACTTT. The encoded protein is CAWTGTGLSPLHF. This rearrangement joins TRBV30 to TRBJ1-6; 9 bases map to TRBD1. Germline trimming cut 4 bases from V and 9 bases from J; bases unmatched to any gene: 4. The CDR3 has 13 residues. Germline V gene sequence: CDR1 GTSNPN, CDR2 SVGIG (reference sequence). The whole variable domain, filled in from reference TRBV30 and TRBJ1-6, reads SQTIHQWPATLVQPVGSPLSLECTVEGTSNPNLYWYRQAAGRGLQLLFYSVGIGQISSEVPQNLSASRPQDRQFILSSKKLLLSDSGFYLCAWTGTGLSPLHFGNGTRLTVT.

Worth noting for this clone: The same CDR3 arises from other DNA sequences in this sample as well. This rearrangement joins TRBV6-5 to TRBJ1-1, with a possible D match to TRBD1 (6 bases). V lost 1 base, J lost 1 base, and 10 bases lay in between. In germline, CDR1 is MNHEY, CDR2 SVGAGI. CDR3 length equals 15 residues. CDR3 in amino acids: CASSYLGQGNTEAFF. CDR3 nucleotides: TGTGCCAGCAGTTACTTGGGACAAGGGAACACTGAAGCTTTCTTT.

The chain employs TRBV6-2 or TRBV6-3 and TRBJ1-5; TRBD1 is a possible D gene (5 bases). The V end was cut by 1 base, the J end by 2 bases, with 9 bases between. The CDR3 length is 15 residues. CDR1 is MNHEY and CDR2 is SVGEGT in the germline V gene. The CDR3 protein is CASSYWGGGNQPQHF. Written as DNA, the CDR3 is TGTGCCAGCAGTTACTGGGGCGGGGGCAATCAGCCCCAGCATTTT.

The chain links TRBV4-2 to TRBJ2-7, with D tentatively TRBD2 (6 bases). V lost 2 bases and J lost 3, with 32 bases in between. In germline, CDR1 is LGHNA, CDR2 YNFKEQ. CDR3 length: 21 amino acids. This CDR3 reads CASSQPKTGSGRGEPHYEQYF. The CDR3 nucleotides read TGTGCCAGCAGCCAACCAAAGACGGGTAGCGGCCGAGGGGAACCCCACTACGAGCAGTACTTC.

The gene calls are TRBV4-2 and TRBJ2-1; no reliable D call. Looked up from germline, CDR1 is LGHNA and CDR2 is YNFKEQ. V lost 1 base and J 0 bases, leaving 7 bases between the germline ends. The CDR3 has 15 amino acids. CDR3: CASSQGGDSYNEQFF. Here the CDR3 DNA reads TGTGCCAGCAGCCAAGGTGGAGACTCCTACAATGAGCAGTTCTTC.

The chain has TRBV7-9 and TRBJ1-1, with 10 bases identical to TRBD1. The CDR3 runs to 15 residues. After removal of 7 bases from V and 1 base from J, the junction contained 6 bases not matched to a gene. The V gene's germline CDR1 is SEHNR and CDR2 FQNEAQ (reference sequence). CDR3 sequence (DNA): TGTGCCAGCATCCCGGGACAGGGGTCGAACACTGAAGCTTTCTTT. It specifies CASIPGQGSNTEAFF.

The table lists this clone with a count of one. The chain combines TRBV3-1 (or the pseudogene TRBV3-2) with TRBJ1-3; tentatively, D is TRBD1 (5 bases). V was trimmed by 1 base and J by 0 bases, leaving 7 bases between them. Germline CDR1 LGHDT, CDR2 YNNKEL (reference sequence). The CDR3 covers 15 residues. The CDR3 here is CASSQVTVSGNTIYF. CDR3 nucleotide sequence: TGTGCCAGCAGCCAAGTGACAGTCTCTGGAAACACCATATATTTT.

This clone was recorded a few times. DNA of the CDR3: TGTGCCAGCAGCAACAGGGTCGAAAACCATGGCTACACCTTC. Protein: CASSNRVENHGYTF. The chain employs TRBV6-5 and TRBJ1-2, with D possibly TRBD1 on 6 matching bases. Germline V gene sequence: CDR1 MNHEY, CDR2 SVGAGI. CDR3 length equals 14 residues. Trimming stripped 6 bases from V and 6 bases from J, with 17 bases between.

V usage is TRBV7-6 and J usage is TRBJ2-3; TRBD1 is a possible D gene (7 bases). CDR3 length: 17 amino acids. The V end lost 7 bases, the J end lost 6 bases, and 26 bases lay between the germline ends. Germline-derived CDR1 and CDR2 are SGHVS and FNYEAQ. CDR3 sequence (DNA): TGTGCCAGCACCCCAAGGGCGGGACAGCCCTTAACGGATACGCAGTATTTT. Its protein product is CASTPRAGQPLTDTQYF.

This clone was observed a handful of times. The chain combines TRBV3-1 (or the pseudogene TRBV3-2) with TRBJ2-7; unclear D gene. The CDR3 contains 12 residues. V lost 0 bases and J lost 4, with 4 bases in between. The germline gives CDR1 LGHDT, CDR2 YNNKEL (reference sequence). In nucleotides, the CDR3 is TGTGCCAGCAGCCAAGATACATACGAGCAGTACTTC. This gives the protein CASSQDTYEQYF.

The chain is built from TRBV3-1 (or the pseudogene TRBV3-2) and TRBJ1-2; D remains unclear. V dropped 0 bases and J dropped 4 bases, with 12 bases sitting between them. Germline CDR1 LGHDT, CDR2 YNNKEL (reference sequence). This CDR3 contains 15 residues. In nucleotides, the CDR3 is TGTGCCAGCAGCCAAGATTCCGCGGGGAGCTATGGCTACACCTTC. Translation: CASSQDSAGSYGYTF.

V is TRBV5-1 and J is TRBJ2-2; D gene uncertain. V lost 0 bases, J lost 4 bases, and 10 bases lay in between. Germline-derived CDR1 and CDR2 are SGHRS and YFSETQ. The CDR3 is 15 residues long. This chain's CDR3 is CASSLDSRGTGELFF. For the CDR3, the DNA is TGCGCCAGCAGCTTGGATTCCCGAGGCACCGGGGAGCTGTTTTTT.